This T cell receptor (beta chain) is from a study of molecular identifiers for immune sequencing clone quantification. Overall study findings and caveats: With a barcode shared among identical TCR molecules, highly expanded clone sizes could be underestimated.

This CDR3 comprises 15 residues. Germline V gene sequence: CDR1 LNHDA, CDR2 SQIVND (reference sequence). V was pared by 3 bases and J by 3 bases, with 9 bases between. Methods described previously, with TCR primers listed, were used for bulk TCR libraries. TCRdb ran MiXCR on the PCR reads and lists one entry per CDR3 protein. The table has about 640,000 distinct CDR3 sequences, about 20% seen once. This clonotype occurred many times. Its antigen remains unknown. The sequenced material came from naive CD8+ T cells from blood, with Jurkat cell RNA spiked in. As to subset: FACS-sorted CD8+CD4-CCR7+CD45RA+ naive T cells. The receptor comes from a human donor in good health. Some libraries in this study had Jurkat cell RNA spiked in. The rearrangement joins TRBV19 to TRBJ2-6; a possible D gene is TRBD1 (6 bases). The CDR3 coding sequence is TGTGCCAGTAGTATTTCAGGGGATGGGGCCAACGTCCTGACTTTC. This gives the protein CASSISGDGANVLTF.